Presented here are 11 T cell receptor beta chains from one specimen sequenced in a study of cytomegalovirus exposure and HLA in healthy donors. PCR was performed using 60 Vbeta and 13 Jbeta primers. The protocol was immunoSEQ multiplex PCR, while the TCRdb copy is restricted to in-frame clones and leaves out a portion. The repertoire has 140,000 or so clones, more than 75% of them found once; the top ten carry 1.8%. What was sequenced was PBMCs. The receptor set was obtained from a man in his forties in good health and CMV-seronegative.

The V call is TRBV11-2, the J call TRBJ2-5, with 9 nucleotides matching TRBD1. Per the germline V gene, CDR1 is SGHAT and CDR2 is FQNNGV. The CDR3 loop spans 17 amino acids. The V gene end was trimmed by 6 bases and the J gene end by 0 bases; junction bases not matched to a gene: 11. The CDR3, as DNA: TGTGCCAGCAGTCTAAAGACAGGGGGATCTTACCAAGAGACCCAGTACTTC. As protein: CASSLKTGGSYQETQYF.

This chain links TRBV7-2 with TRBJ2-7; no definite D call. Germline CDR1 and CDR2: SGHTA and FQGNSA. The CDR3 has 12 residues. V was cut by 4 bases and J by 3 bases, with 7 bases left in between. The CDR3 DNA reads TGTGCCAGCAGCTCCTACCACTACGAGCAGTACTTC. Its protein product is CASSSYHYEQYF.

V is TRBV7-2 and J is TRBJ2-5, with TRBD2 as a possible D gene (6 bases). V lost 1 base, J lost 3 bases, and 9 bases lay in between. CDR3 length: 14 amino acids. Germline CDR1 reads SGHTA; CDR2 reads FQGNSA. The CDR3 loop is CASSLGAGKETQYF. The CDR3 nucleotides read TGTGCCAGCAGCTTAGGGGCGGGGAAAGAGACCCAGTACTTC.

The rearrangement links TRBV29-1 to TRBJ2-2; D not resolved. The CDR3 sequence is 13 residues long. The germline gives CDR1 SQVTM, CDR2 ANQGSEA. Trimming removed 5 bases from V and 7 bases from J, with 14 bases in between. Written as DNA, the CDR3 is TGCAGCGTTCGCCCCCTTGTAGTCGGGGAGCTGTTTTTT. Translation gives CSVRPLVVGELFF.

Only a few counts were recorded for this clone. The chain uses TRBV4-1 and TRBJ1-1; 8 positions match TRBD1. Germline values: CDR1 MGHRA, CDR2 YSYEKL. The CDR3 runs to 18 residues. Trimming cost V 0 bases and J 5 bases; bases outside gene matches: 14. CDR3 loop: CASSQESRRPGGETEAFF. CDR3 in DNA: TGCGCCAGCAGCCAAGAATCTAGAAGGCCAGGGGGCGAGACTGAAGCTTTCTTT.

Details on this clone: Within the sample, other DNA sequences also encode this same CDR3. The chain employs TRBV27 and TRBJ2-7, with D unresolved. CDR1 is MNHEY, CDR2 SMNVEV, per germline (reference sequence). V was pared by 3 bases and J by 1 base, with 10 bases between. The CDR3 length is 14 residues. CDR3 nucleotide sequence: TGTGCCAGCAGTTTGTCTCTGTTATCCTACGAGCAGTACTTC. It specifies CASSLSLLSYEQYF.

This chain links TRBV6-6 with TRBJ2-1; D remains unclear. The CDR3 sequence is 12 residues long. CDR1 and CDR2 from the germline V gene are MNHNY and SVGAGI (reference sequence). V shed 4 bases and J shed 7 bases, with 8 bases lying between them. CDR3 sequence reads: CASSFTTNEQFF. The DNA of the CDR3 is TGTGCCAGCAGTTTCACTACGAATGAGCAGTTCTTC.

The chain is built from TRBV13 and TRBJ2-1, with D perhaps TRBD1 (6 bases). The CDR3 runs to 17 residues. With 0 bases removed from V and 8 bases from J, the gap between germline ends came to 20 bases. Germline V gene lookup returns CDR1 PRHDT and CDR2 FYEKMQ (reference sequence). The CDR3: CASSLGLDFRGWDEQFF. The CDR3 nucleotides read TGTGCCAGCAGCTTAGGCCTTGATTTTAGGGGGTGGGATGAGCAGTTCTTC.

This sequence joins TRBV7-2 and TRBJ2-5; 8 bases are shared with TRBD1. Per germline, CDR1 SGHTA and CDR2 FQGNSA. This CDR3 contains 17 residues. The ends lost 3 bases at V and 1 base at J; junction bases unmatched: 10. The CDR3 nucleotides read TGTGCCAGCAGCTTGGAGAGACCCGGGACAGGCCAAGAGACCCAGTACTTC. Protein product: CASSLERPGTGQETQYF.

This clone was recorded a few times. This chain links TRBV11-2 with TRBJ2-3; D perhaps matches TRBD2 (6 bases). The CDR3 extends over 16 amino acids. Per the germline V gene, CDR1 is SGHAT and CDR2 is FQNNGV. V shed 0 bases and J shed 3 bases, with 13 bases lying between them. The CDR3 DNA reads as TGTGCCAGCAGCTTAGATGACGGGAGTATGACAGATACGCAGTATTTT. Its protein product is CASSLDDGSMTDTQYF.

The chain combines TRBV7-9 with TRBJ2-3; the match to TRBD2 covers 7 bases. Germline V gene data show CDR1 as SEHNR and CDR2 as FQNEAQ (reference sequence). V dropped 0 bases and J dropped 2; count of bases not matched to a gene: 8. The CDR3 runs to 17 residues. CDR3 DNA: TGTGCCAGCAGCTTAGCGGTGGGAGGGCCCCCCACAGATACGCAGTATTTT. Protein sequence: CASSLAVGGPPTDTQYF.